This entry lists 26 T cell receptor beta chains sequenced from one sample in a study of OX40 agonist ivuxolimab in advanced cancers. Sequencing used immunoSEQ multiplex PCR; TCRdb keeps in-frame clones, though not all of them. This sample has tens of thousands of clones, with about 90% found just once. The source material was CD4+ or CD8+ T cells sorted from blood, sampled in a trial of the OX40 agonist ivuxolimab. The receptors were sampled from an adult with an advanced solid tumor such as melanoma, head and neck, liver or kidney cancer.

The CDR3 region has the DNA TGCGCCAGCAGCTTGGATCCAGGCAGCTACGAGCAGTACGTC. Its protein is CASSLDPGSYEQYV. The chain is built from TRBV5-1 and TRBJ2-7, with unresolved D. The CDR3 extends over 14 amino acids. CDR1 and CDR2 from the germline V gene are SGHRS and YFSETQ. V dropped 0 bases and J dropped 3 bases, with 10 bases sitting between them.

This chain links TRBV11-2 with TRBJ1-4; the D is unclear. CDR1 is SGHAT, CDR2 FQNNGV, per germline. The CDR3 is 14 residues long. Trimming pared 0 bases from V and 10 bases from J, leaving 12 bases between. CDR3 coding DNA: TGTGCCAGCAGCTTAGAGGAGAATACCCGAAAACTGTTTTTT. Its protein is CASSLEENTRKLFF. The full variable domain, its missing parts supplied by reference TRBV11-2 and TRBJ1-4, is EAGVAQSPRYKIIEKRQSVAFWCNPISGHATLYWYQQILGQGPKLLIQFQNNGVVDDSQLPKDRFSAERLKGVDSTLKIQPAKLEDSAVYLCASSLEENTRKLFFGSGTQLSVL.

This sequence joins TRBV5-1 and TRBJ2-7; TRBD1 or TRBD2 may be the D gene (5 bases each). CDR1 and CDR2 from the germline V gene are SGHRS and YFSETQ. The length of the CDR3 is 12 residues. The germline V and J ends were trimmed by 4 bases and 7 bases, with 12 bases remaining between them. The CDR3 sequence is CASSTDGGEQYV. The CDR3 bases are TGCGCCAGCAGCACGGATGGGGGAGAGCAGTACGTC.

The CDR3 is CAISESGPQRQYV. Here the CDR3 DNA reads TGTGCCATCAGTGAGTCGGGGCCACAGAGGCAGTACGTC. J is TRBJ2-7 and V is TRBV10-3; possible D gene TRBD1, 5 bases. Looked up from germline, CDR1 is ENHRY and CDR2 is SYGVKD. The germline V and J ends were trimmed by 0 bases and 9 bases, with 12 bases remaining between them. CDR3 length: 13 residues.

This chain connects TRBV7-8 to TRBJ1-5; TRBD1 might be the D (5 bases). There are 16 residues in the CDR3. V lost 0 bases and J lost 5, with 14 bases in between. The germline CDR1 and CDR2 sequences are SGHVS and FQNEAQ. The CDR3 here is CASSLATGREDQPQHF. The CDR3 DNA reads TGTGCCAGCAGCTTAGCTACGGGGCGGGAGGATCAGCCCCAGCATTTT.

V is TRBV2 and J is TRBJ2-7, with 8 bases fitting TRBD2. The CDR3 runs 12 residues. Trimming took 8 bases from V and 5 from J; bases not matched to a gene: 5. The germline CDR1 and CDR2 sequences are SNHLY and FYNNEI. In nucleotides, the CDR3 is TGTGCCAGCGGGTCGGGGGGGGACGAGCAGTACGTC. Its protein product is CASGSGGDEQYV.

This clone has a handful of counts. The chain recombines TRBV5-6 with TRBJ1-1; TRBD1 matches at 7 bases. Germline V gene sequence: CDR1 SGHDT, CDR2 YYEEEE. V dropped 0 bases and J dropped 5; count of bases not matched to a gene: 4. The CDR3 runs to 14 residues. CDR3 residues: CASSLAPRGTEAFF. The DNA for the CDR3 is TGTGCCAGCAGCTTGGCCCCCAGGGGGACTGAAGCTTTCTTT.

The chain couples TRBV7-3 to TRBJ2-5; D is undetermined. V was trimmed by 3 bases and J by 6 bases, leaving 11 bases between them. The CDR3 totals 13 residues. Germline CDR1 reads SGHTA; CDR2 reads FQGTGA. DNA for the CDR3: TGTGCCAGCAGCTTTCTGGGCGGTCAGACCCAGTACTTC. Protein sequence: CASSFLGGQTQYF.

This clone was counted a single time. This chain joins TRBV5-1 and TRBJ1-1; D uncertain. Germline assignment: CDR1 SGHRS and CDR2 YFSETQ. This CDR3 region has 13 residues. The V gene lost 1 base and the J gene lost 2 bases, with 6 bases spanning the gap. The DNA for the CDR3 is TGCGCCAGCAGCTTGTCGGTAAACACTGAAGCTTTCTTT. As protein: CASSLSVNTEAFF. Variable domain in full (rest from reference TRBV5-1 and TRBJ1-1): KAGVTQTPRYLIKTRGQQVTLSCSPISGHRSVSWYQQTPGQGLQFLFEYFSETQRNKGNFPGRFSGRQFSNSRSEMNVSTLELGDSALYLCASSLSVNTEAFFGQGTRLTVV.

The V gene is TRBV4-1, the J gene TRBJ2-7, with D unresolved. The CDR3 totals 14 residues. CDR1 MGHRA and CDR2 YSYEKL come from the germline V gene. V lost 2 bases to trimming and J lost 3 bases, with 11 bases between them. The CDR3 coding sequence is TGCGCCAGCAGCCAAAGTCAACTTTACTACGAGCAGTACTTC. As protein: CASSQSQLYYEQYF.

The CDR3 coding sequence is TGCGCCAGCAGCCTGACGGGAGGCCAAACCAATGAGCAGTTCTTC. This sequence encodes CASSLTGGQTNEQFF. The chain links TRBV4-3 to TRBJ2-1; 7 nucleotides match TRBD2. From germline, CDR1 is LGHNA and CDR2 YSLEER. With V trimmed by 4 bases and J by 6 bases, 9 bases remained unmatched. CDR3 length: 15 amino acids.

The J gene is TRBJ2-7, the V gene TRBV7-9; D gene unclear. The ends were cut back, 3 bases at V and 5 bases at J, with 8 bases in the middle. CDR3 length: 12 residues. Germline lookup yields CDR1 SEHNR and CDR2 FQNEAQ (reference sequence). The CDR3 DNA sequence: TGTGCCAGCAGCTTTATGACAAACGAGCAGTACTTC. This codes for CASSFMTNEQYF.

The rearrangement links TRBV19 to TRBJ2-2; D possibly matches TRBD1 or TRBD2 (6 bases each). The V gene's germline CDR1 is LNHDA and CDR2 SQIVND (reference sequence). The CDR3 runs 13 residues. V was clipped by 8 bases and J by 7 bases, with 14 bases between them. CDR3 region: CASGAGEVGELFF. The CDR3, as DNA: TGTGCCAGTGGGGCAGGGGAGGTCGGGGAGCTGTTTTTT.

This clone was detected only once. V usage is TRBV5-4 and J usage is TRBJ2-2, with TRBD1 identical over 10 bases. V shed 4 bases, J shed 4 bases, and the junction held 7 bases outside the gene matches. The CDR3 totals 16 residues. Germline values: CDR1 SGHNT, CDR2 YYREEE (reference sequence). CDR3 residues: CASSQDRGSITGELFF. DNA of the CDR3: TGTGCCAGCAGCCAGGACAGGGGGAGCATCACCGGGGAGCTGTTTTTT.

The rearrangement links TRBV19 to TRBJ2-3; D perhaps matches TRBD2 (5 bases). The CDR3 consists of 14 residues. Trimming pared 6 bases from V and 2 bases from J, leaving 12 bases between. Germline V gene sequence: CDR1 LNHDA, CDR2 SQIVND (reference sequence). The CDR3 nucleotides are TGTGCCAGTAGCCCGGTCGGGAACACAGATACGCAGTATTTT. Protein: CASSPVGNTDTQYF.

This chain joins TRBV10-3 and TRBJ2-2; a possible D gene is TRBD2 (6 bases). Between the trimmed V and J ends, which lost 0 bases and 3 bases, there was a span of 11 bases. Germline loops: CDR1 ENHRY, CDR2 SYGVKD. There are 16 residues in the CDR3. CDR3 sequence (DNA): TGTGCCATCAGTGAGTCCCGGGACTTCCACACCGGGGAGCTGTTTTTT. Amino acids: CAISESRDFHTGELFF.

The V gene is TRBV9, the J gene TRBJ2-2, with 10 bases that match TRBD2. This CDR3 spans 19 amino acids. The V segment lost 3 bases and the J segment 4 bases; nucleotides outside the gene matches: 15. The germline CDR1 and CDR2 sequences are SGDLS and YYNGEE. CDR3 region: CASSAPSGRTTRGTGELFF. CDR3 DNA sequence: TGTGCCAGCAGCGCCCCTAGCGGGAGAACTACTCGGGGCACCGGGGAGCTGTTTTTT.

The rearrangement joins TRBV27 to TRBJ1-1; 9 bases map to TRBD1. Germline V CDR1 and CDR2: MNHEY, SMNVEV (reference sequence). V was pared by 7 bases and J by 6 bases, with 9 bases of the junction left unmatched. The CDR3 contains 14 residues. The CDR3 coding sequence is TGTGCCAGCACCCTTACCGGGACAGGGTCTGAAGCTTTCTTT. Residues: CASTLTGTGSEAFF.

The chain is built from TRBV10-2 and TRBJ2-3; maybe TRBD1 (5 bases). V was pared by 6 bases and J by 2 bases, with 12 bases between. Germline CDR1 WSHSY, CDR2 SAAADI. The CDR3 loop spans 14 amino acids. DNA of the CDR3: TGCGCCAGCAGCTTTGAAGGACACACAGATACGCAGTATTTT. As protein: CASSFEGHTDTQYF.

The V call is TRBV28, the J call TRBJ2-2; the match to TRBD2 covers 8 bases. V dropped 5 bases and J dropped 6; count of bases not matched to a gene: 5. Germline CDR1 reads MDHEN; CDR2 reads SYDVKM. The CDR3 spans 14 residues. The CDR3 sequence: CASSLWTSPGELFF. CDR3 DNA: TGTGCCAGCAGTCTGTGGACTAGCCCCGGGGAGCTGTTTTTT. Drawing the rest from reference TRBV28 and TRBJ2-2, the complete variable domain is DVKVTQSSRYLVKRTGEKVFLECVQDMDHENMFWYRQDPGLGLRLIYFSYDVKMKEKGDIPEGYSVSREKKERFSLILESASTNQTSMYLCASSLWTSPGELFFGEGSRLTVL.

The chain carries TRBV2 and TRBJ2-7; 11 nucleotides match TRBD2. The germline V gene encodes CDR1 SNHLY and CDR2 FYNNEI. CDR3 length: 17 amino acids. V lost 1 base, J lost 6 bases, and 11 bases stayed unmatched. This CDR3 reads CASSEGSLLAGGPEQYV. CDR3 nucleotide sequence: TGTGCCAGCAGTGAAGGGAGTTTGCTAGCGGGGGGACCCGAGCAGTACGTC.

This clone came up many times. This sequence joins TRBV7-9 and TRBJ2-7; 11 nucleotides agree with TRBD2. V lost 6 bases, J lost 3 bases, and 13 bases stayed unmatched. Germline loops: CDR1 SEHNR, CDR2 FQNEAQ (reference sequence). This CDR3 has 17 amino acids. CDR3 protein: CASSLRARGTSGYEQYF. CDR3 sequence (DNA): TGTGCCAGCAGTCTACGGGCGAGAGGGACTAGCGGCTACGAGCAGTACTTC.

As concerns this clone: Its ends do not fully match the called genes, so a read error is possible. The CDR3 loop is CASSLEAGGSYNEQFF. CDR3 DNA sequence: TGTGCTAGCAGCTTAGAAGCGGGGGGCTCCTACAATGAGCAGTTCTTC. The chain joins TRBV7-7 to TRBJ2-1; 9 positions match TRBD2. The germline V gene encodes CDR1 SSHAT and CDR2 FNYEAQ (reference sequence). CDR3 size: 16 residues.

V and J are TRBV5-4 and TRBJ2-3, with a possible D match to TRBD2 (5 bases). In germline, CDR1 is SGHNT, CDR2 YYREEE (reference sequence). CDR3 length: 15 residues. The V end lost 4 bases, the J end lost 0 bases, and 12 bases lay between the germline ends. CDR3 nucleotide sequence: TGTGCCAGCAGCATACTAGAACCTAGCACAGATACGCAGTATTTT. This translates into CASSILEPSTDTQYF.

As concerns this clone: Germline and junction disagree at one end, which may indicate a read error. CDR3 amino acids: CASNYPGQETQYF. Written as DNA, the CDR3 is TGTGCCAGCAATTACCCGGGGCAAGAGACCCAGTACTTC. This sequence joins TRBV6-5 and TRBJ2-5; perhaps TRBD2 as D (5 bases). Germline V lookup: CDR1 MNHEY, CDR2 SVGAGI. CDR3 length: 13 residues.

The chain is built from TRBV5-8 and TRBJ2-1; 11 bases line up with TRBD2. The CDR3 sequence is 19 residues long. Germline CDR1 and CDR2: SGHTS and YDEGEE. V gave up 3 bases and J gave up 2 bases; unmatched junction bases: 13. CDR3 DNA: TGTGCCAGCAGCTACGAAGACGGGCTAGCGGGGGGCCCCTACAATGAGCAGTTCTTC. Its protein product is CASSYEDGLAGGPYNEQFF.